A selection of T cell receptor beta chains follows, all from one sample in a study of cytomegalovirus exposure and HLA in healthy donors. Measured with immunoSEQ multiplex PCR; TCRdb has only the in-frame clones, and not every one. In the table there are 150,000 to 200,000 clones, approximately 77% of which are singletons. The specimen was PBMCs. The receptors here all came from a male donor in good health and CMV-seropositive. CDR3s include the opening cysteine and the closing phenylalanine or tryptophan. The D gene is left open where the match is weak. Expanded clones get a size class; other rows say once, few or many, or leave the size out.

NA | TRBJ1-2 | TRBV28 | TRBD1 | TGTGCCAGCAGGATCACCGGGACAGGGGGCAATTATGGCTACACCTTC | CASRITGTGGNYGYTF
NA | TRBJ2-5 | TRBV4-2 | NA | TGTGCCAGCAGCCAAGGGGAGAGCCGCCAAGAGACCCAGTACTTC | CASSQGESRQETQYF
NA | TRBJ1-5 | TRBV11-2 | NA | TGTGCCAGCAGCCTGGACAGCGCCGTTGGGCCCCAGCATTTT | CASSLDSAVGPQHF
NA | TRBJ2-7 | TRBV6-5 | TRBD1 | TGTGCCAGCAGTTACGACAGGGTATCCTACGAGCAGTACTTC | CASSYDRVSYEQYF
NA | TRBJ2-3 | TRBV5-5 | TRBD2 | TGTGCCAGCAGCTTTGAACCGGGGGGGCCTGAGACGCAGTATTTT | CASSFEPGGPETQYF
few | TRBJ1-1 | TRBV5-1 | TRBD1 | TGCGCCAGCAGCGCCCTACAGGGGGAGGTCACTGAAGCTTTCTTT | CASSALQGEVTEAFF
NA | TRBJ2-7 | TRBV21-1 | NA | TGTGCCAGCAGCAACAGAGGACAGGGCGATGGCTACGAGCAGTACTTC | CASSNRGQGDGYEQYF
NA | TRBJ2-3 | TRBV19 | TRBD2 | TGTGCCAGTAGTCTGATGGCTAGCGGGGTTATCACAGATACGCAGTATTTT | CASSLMASGVITDTQYF
NA | TRBJ1-6 | TRBV30 | TRBD1 | TGTGCCTGGAGGATGACAGGGGTTGGGTCACCCCTCCACTTT | CAWRMTGVGSPLHF
NA | TRBJ2-5 | TRBV11-3 | TRBD2 | TGTGCCAGCAGTCGCCGGGCGGGGGGACTTGAGACCCAGTACTTC | CASSRRAGGLETQYF
NA | TRBJ2-1 | TRBV6-5 | NA | TGTGCCAGCACCGCAGGGTCCTACAATGAGCAGTTCTTC | CASTAGSYNEQFF
NA | TRBJ2-3 | TRBV6-1 | TRBD2 | TGTGCCAGCAGTGAAGGAGGGGCTAGCGGGGGCCGCACAGATACGCAGTATTTT | CASSEGGASGGRTDTQYF
NA | TRBJ2-7 | TRBV7-2 | TRBD2 | TGTGCCAGCAGCCTCGGACTAGCGACCTACGAGCAGTACTTC | CASSLGLATYEQYF
NA | TRBJ2-3 | TRBV28 | TRBD2 | TGTGCCAGCAGTTTTGCGGGGGGGTCGGCAGATACGCAGTATTTT | CASSFAGGSADTQYF
NA | TRBJ1-1 | TRBV25-1 | NA | TGTGCCAGCAGTGAAAACGAAAGGACTGGGACTGAAGCTTTCTTT | CASSENERTGTEAFF
NA | TRBJ1-4 | TRBV5-6 | NA | TGTGCCAGCAGCTTGGGCCCGGGGAGGGCAAATGAAAAACTGTTTTTT | CASSLGPGRANEKLFF
NA | TRBJ2-5 | TRBV25-1 | TRBD2 | TGTGCCAGCAGTGAATTTACGGGGGGGAAAGAGACCCAGTACTTC | CASSEFTGGKETQYF
NA | TRBJ1-2 | TRBV11-2 | NA | TGTGCCAGCAGCTTAGTCCGTGGGGGCACAGATGGCTACACCTTC | CASSLVRGGTDGYTF
NA | TRBJ1-1 | TRBV27 | TRBD1 | TGTGCCAGCAGTTTATCGGGCAGGGGGACTGAAGCTTTCTTT | CASSLSGRGTEAFF
NA | TRBJ2-3 | TRBV5-1 | NA | TGCGCCAGCAGCTTGGGGGCAGGGCAGAGCACAGATACGCAGTATTTT | CASSLGAGQSTDTQYF
NA | TRBJ1-1 | TRBV5-4 | NA | TGTGCCAGCAGCTTGGGACAGACGAGTCTCGGCACTGAAGCTTTCTTT | CASSLGQTSLGTEAFF
few | TRBJ2-7 | TRBV18 | TRBD1 | TGTGCCAGCTCACCAATCTCGGGGACAGGAAGGGGCGAGCAGTACTTC | CASSPISGTGRGEQYF
few | TRBJ1-2 | TRBV30 | NA | TGTGCCTGTCAACAGGGAGACTATGGCTACACCTTC | CACQQGDYGYTF
few | TRBJ2-1 | TRBV2 | TRBD1 | TGTGCCAGCAGTGGGGGGACAGGGGGCTACAATGAGCAGTTCTTC | CASSGGTGGYNEQFF
once | TRBJ1-1 | TRBV12-2 | NA | TGTGCAAGTCGCTTAGAGGGCGGACAGTTTGAAGCTTTCTTT | CASRLEGGQFEAFF
NA | TRBJ2-3 | TRBV19 | TRBD1 | TGTGCCAGTAGACACCAGGGGGGCACAGATACGCAGTATTTT | CASRHQGGTDTQYF
NA | TRBJ2-7 | TRBV27 | TRBD1 | TGTGCCAGCAGTTTAATGGACAGGGCCTACGAGCAGTACTTC | CASSLMDRAYEQYF
NA | TRBJ1-1 | TRBV29-1 | NA | TGCAGCGCCGAAGCTCGGGGGGGCATAGGAGCTTTCTTT | CSAEARGGIGAFF
NA | TRBJ1-2 | TRBV4-1 | TRBD1 | TGCGCCAGCAGCCAAGGCGCGGGACAGGGGCCTGGGGGCTACACCTTC | CASSQGAGQGPGGYTF
NA | TRBJ2-2 | TRBV27 | NA | TGTGCCAGCAAAATGGGGGGGAACACCGGGGAGCTGTTTTTT | CASKMGGNTGELFF
NA | TRBJ2-3 | TRBV9 | TRBD2 | TGTGCCAGCAGCGCAGCTCCGGGACTAGCGGAAGATACGCAGTATTTT | CASSAAPGLAEDTQYF
NA | TRBJ1-1 | TRBV2 | NA | TGTGCCAGCAGTGAAGGCCAGCGTAACTTTCAAACGGCTTTCTTT | CASSEGQRNFQTAFF
NA | TRBJ2-3 | TRBV28 | NA | TGTGCCAGCAGTTTAGCGGGGACCGACACAGATACGCAGTATTTT | CASSLAGTDTDTQYF
NA | TRBJ2-3 | TRBV4-2 | NA | TGTGCCAGCAGCCAAGAGGGGGCCCACACAGATACGCAGTATTTT | CASSQEGAHTDTQYF
NA | TRBJ2-5 | TRBV5-4 | TRBD2 | TGTGCCAGCAGCTTGGCGGGGAGGGAAGGGTACTTC | CASSLAGREGYF
NA | TRBJ2-3 | TRBV6-1 | TRBD1 | TGTGCCAGCAGACAGGGGCTAGTTGGGACAGATACGCAGTATTTT | CASRQGLVGTDTQYF
NA | TRBJ1-2 | TRBV27 | TRBD1 | TGTGCCAGCAGTCCCTTAACTCCGACAGGGACCTATGGCTACACCTTC | CASSPLTPTGTYGYTF
NA | TRBJ1-2 | TRBV6-1 | NA | TGTGCCAGCAGTGTCTTACAGGGTAACTATGGCTACACCTTC | CASSVLQGNYGYTF
NA | TRBJ2-3 | TRBV9 | TRBD1 | TGTGCCAGCAGCGTTCAGGGGGCGCGGGCAGATACGCAGTATTTT | CASSVQGARADTQYF
NA | TRBJ2-1 | TRBV4-3 | TRBD1 | TGCGCCAGCAGCCTTGGGACAGGCTCCTACAATGAGCAGTTCTTC | CASSLGTGSYNEQFF
NA | TRBJ2-1 | TRBV4-1 | NA | TGCGCCAGCAGCCCCCACCGGGATGCGCCCTACAATGAGCAGTTCTTC | CASSPHRDAPYNEQFF
NA | TRBJ1-5 | TRBV6-1 | NA | TGTGCCAGCAGTAACAGACGGAACAATCAGCCCCAGCATTTT | CASSNRRNNQPQHF
NA | TRBJ1-1 | TRBV6-5 | NA | TGTGCCAGCAGACCTCAGGACAGACATGGCGCTTTCTTT | CASRPQDRHGAFF
NA | TRBJ2-7 | TRBV2 | TRBD1 | TGTGCCAGCAAGGGGACAGGGGCCTACGAGCAGTACTTC | CASKGTGAYEQYF
NA | TRBJ2-3 | TRBV6-5 | TRBD2 | TGTGCCAGCAGTCTCGCGGGAGGGACAGATACGCAGTATTTT | CASSLAGGTDTQYF
NA | TRBJ1-1 | TRBV5-1 | NA | TGCGCCAGCAGCCCGTATCCCTTGGAGAGGAGCACTGAAGCTTTCTTT | CASSPYPLERSTEAFF
NA | TRBJ1-2 | TRBV27 | NA | TGTGCCAGCAGGGGGCCTCCTAACTATGGCTACACCTTC | CASRGPPNYGYTF
NA | TRBJ1-1 | TRBV6-6 | NA | TGTGCCAGCAGAATGGGAGCCCAGAACACTGAAGCTTTCTTT | CASRMGAQNTEAFF
few | TRBJ1-2 | TRBV4-3 | NA | TGCGCCAGCACCCCAGGAGGGAGGGGCTATGGCTACACCTTC | CASTPGGRGYGYTF
NA | TRBJ1-2 | TRBV27 | TRBD1 | TGTGCCAGCAGTTCCGGACAGGGTAACTATGGCTACACCTTC | CASSSGQGNYGYTF
NA | TRBJ2-1 | TRBV30 | TRBD2 | TGCACCTCCCGGGGGGGGGCCTACAATGAGCAGTTCTTC | CTSRGGAYNEQFF
NA | TRBJ2-1 | TRBV27 | TRBD1 | TGTGCCAGCAGTTTTCATGGGACAGGGGGCCGGGATGAGCAGTTCTTC | CASSFHGTGGRDEQFF
once | TRBJ2-3 | TRBV5-4 | NA | TGTGCCAGCAGCTTGGATGCTATCGCCCGCACAGATACGCAGTATTTT | CASSLDAIARTDTQYF
few | TRBJ2-7 | TRBV2 | TRBD2 | TGTGCCAGCAGTGATTTCGCGACTAGCGTTCCCCCGTCCTCCTACGAGCAGTACTTC | CASSDFATSVPPSSYEQYF
NA | TRBJ2-7 | TRBV6-1 | TRBD1 | TGTGCCAGCCCCCCGGGACAGGGGTCAGCCTACGAGCAGTACTTC | CASPPGQGSAYEQYF